Shown below are 21 T cell receptor beta chains from a single sample sequenced in a study of vaccination and CD4 T cells after COVID-19. Treatment meaning: roughly ten-day PBMC culture with coronavirus spike peptide pools or control peptides (ViraFEST assay). Cultured CD4+ T-cell DNA underwent Oncomine TCR Beta short-read sequencing. TCRdb reprocessed the PCR reads via MiXCR and lists one record per CDR3 protein. The sample yields some 15,000 distinct CDR3 sequences, 50% to 75% seen once. These receptors lack a known antigen. Sequences were obtained from CD4+ T cells from blood, cultured in vitro. These receptors were obtained from a human donor who had recovered from COVID-19.

Only a few counts were recorded for this clonotype. This chain uses TRBV6-1 with TRBJ1-1; D gene uncertain. This CDR3 is built from 13 residues. V lost 7 bases to trimming and J lost 1 base, with 10 bases between them. From germline, CDR1 is MNHNS and CDR2 SASEGT. The CDR3 sequence is CASNRRWNTEAFF. The CDR3 nucleotides read TGTGCCAGCAACCGCCGGTGGAACACTGAAGCTTTCTTT.

This clonotype was counted only a few times. This chain links TRBV28 with TRBJ2-5, with TRBD1 matching 9 bases. CDR3 length: 15 amino acids. Germline loops: CDR1 MDHEN, CDR2 SYDVKM. With V trimmed by 7 bases and J by 0 bases, 6 bases remained unmatched. The chain's CDR3 is CASKGTGLYQETQYF. CDR3 bases: TGTGCCAGCAAGGGGACAGGGCTGTACCAAGAGACCCAGTACTTC.

The V and J genes are TRBV20-1 and TRBJ2-2; no clear D gene. Germline loops: CDR1 DFQATT, CDR2 SNEGSKA (reference sequence). The CDR3 is 13 residues long. Trimming left V 6 bases short and J 3 bases short, with 11 bases between. The CDR3 sequence: CSAARRYTGELFF. The CDR3, as DNA: TGCAGTGCCGCCAGGAGATACACCGGGGAGCTGTTTTTT.

The sample holds a few counts of this clonotype. The CDR3 loop reads CASSQSGPVLGGNYGYTF. CDR3 in DNA: TGCGCCAGCAGTCAATCTGGGCCCGTTTTAGGGGGGAACTATGGCTACACCTTC. This sequence joins TRBV23-1 and TRBJ1-2; the D gene is possibly TRBD1 (6 bases). TRBV23-1 is given ORF status, its function remaining uncertain. V gave up 0 bases and J gave up 2 bases, with 19 bases separating them. This CDR3 comprises 18 residues.

This sequence joins TRBV28 and TRBJ2-1, with D tentatively TRBD1 (5 bases). Germline V gene lookup returns CDR1 MDHEN and CDR2 SYDVKM. This CDR3 has 15 residues. V lost 7 bases and J 0 bases, leaving 13 bases between the germline ends. The CDR3 reads CASKRSDSSYNEQFF. The DNA for the CDR3 is TGTGCCAGCAAAAGGTCCGACAGCTCCTACAATGAGCAGTTCTTC.

The chain links TRBV24-1 to TRBJ1-5; D unresolved. V lost 6 bases and J 3 bases, leaving 8 bases between the germline ends. Per germline, CDR1 KGHDR and CDR2 SFDVKD. The CDR3 contains 13 residues. CDR3 nucleotide sequence: TGTGCCACCAGTAGGGCGGACAATCAGCCCCAGCATTTT. Its protein product is CATSRADNQPQHF.

V usage is TRBV12-3 or TRBV12-4 and J usage is TRBJ1-5; possibly TRBD1 for D (6 bases). The V gene lost 8 bases and the J gene lost 5 bases, with 19 bases spanning the gap. This CDR3 has 15 residues. CDR3 amino acids: CASVGDTLGDQPQHF. In DNA, the CDR3 is TGTGCCAGCGTCGGGGACACCCTAGGAGATCAGCCCCAGCATTTT.

Concerning this clonotype itself: A read error may produce the germline difference seen at one junction end. J is TRBJ1-2 and V is TRBV19, with D possibly matching TRBD1 (6 bases). The CDR3 consists of 14 residues. CDR1 and CDR2 from the germline V gene are LNHDA and SQIVND (reference sequence). The CDR3 reads CTSSIEDSNYGYTF. DNA for the CDR3: TGTACCAGTAGTATCGAGGACAGTAACTATGGCTACACCTTC.

This clonotype was observed a handful of times. The V call is TRBV24-1, the J call TRBJ1-2; maybe TRBD1 (5 bases). V lost 4 bases and J 7 bases, leaving 12 bases between the germline ends. Germline CDR1 reads KGHDR; CDR2 reads SFDVKD. This CDR3 spans 13 amino acids. The CDR3 sequence: CATSDPKRGGYTF. DNA of the CDR3: TGTGCCACCAGTGACCCAAAGAGGGGTGGCTACACCTTC.

V is TRBV15 and J is TRBJ2-1, with 8 positions matching TRBD2. The CDR3 is 15 residues long. V dropped 3 bases and J dropped 5; count of bases not matched to a gene: 6. The germline V gene encodes CDR1 LNHNV and CDR2 YYDKDF (reference sequence). This chain's CDR3 is CATSSSSGYNNEQFF. DNA for the CDR3: TGTGCCACCAGCAGCTCTAGCGGGTATAACAATGAGCAGTTCTTC.

This chain links TRBV7-2 with TRBJ2-3; 13 nucleotides line up with TRBD2. Germline CDR1 is SGHTA and CDR2 is FQGNSA. V gave up 4 bases and J gave up 4 bases; unmatched junction bases: 5. This CDR3 region has 16 residues. CDR3 coding DNA: TGTGCCAGCAGCTCAGGACTAGCGGGAGAGGCAGATACGCAGTATTTT. Protein product: CASSSGLAGEADTQYF.

This clonotype appeared a few times. V and J are TRBV2 and TRBJ1-2, with D unresolved. Germline V gene data show CDR1 as SNHLY and CDR2 as FYNNEI. The CDR3 spans 14 residues. The V gene lost 2 bases and the J gene lost 4 bases, with 11 bases spanning the gap. CDR3 DNA: TGTGCCAGCAGTGAAAGACCTTGGGCCTATGGCTACACCTTC. Protein sequence: CASSERPWAYGYTF.

The rearrangement links TRBV18 to TRBJ1-5; 10 bases align to TRBD1. This CDR3 is 14 amino acids long. The germline V gene encodes CDR1 KGHSH and CDR2 LQKENI. Trimming took 4 bases from V and 5 from J; bases not matched to a gene: 2. The CDR3 spells CASSLGTGDQPQHF. The CDR3 DNA follows: TGTGCCAGCTCACTCGGGACAGGGGATCAGCCCCAGCATTTT.

This sequence joins TRBV19 and TRBJ2-1; a possible D gene is TRBD1 (6 bases). This CDR3 spans 16 amino acids. V lost 1 base and J lost 6, with 16 bases in between. CDR1 LNHDA and CDR2 SQIVND come from the germline V gene (reference sequence). As DNA, the CDR3 is TGTGCCAGTAGTATAGCCTGGCAGGGGATGGGCAATGAGCAGTTCTTC. Its translation is CASSIAWQGMGNEQFF.

The V call is TRBV6-5, the J call TRBJ2-6, with D perhaps assigned TRBD1 or TRBD2 (6 bases each). V lost 0 bases and J lost 4, with 13 bases in between. Germline CDR1 is MNHEY and CDR2 is SVGAGI. This CDR3 is built from 17 residues. In DNA form, the CDR3 reads TGTGCCAGCAGTTACTCGAGGGGGGCGGGGGGGGCCAACGTCCTGACTTTC. Translation gives CASSYSRGAGGANVLTF.

This clonotype appeared a few times. The V gene is TRBV5-4, the J gene TRBJ1-5; no firm D call. CDR1 and CDR2 from the germline V gene are SGHNT and YYREEE (reference sequence). This CDR3 region has 16 residues. V lost 0 bases and J lost 0, with 10 bases in between. The DNA of the CDR3 is TGTGCCAGCAGCTTGGATGGGTCCCTTAGCAATCAGCCCCAGCATTTT. Its translation is CASSLDGSLSNQPQHF.

The CDR3 here is CSAGGRGGGSNQPQHF. Written as DNA, the CDR3 is TGCAGTGCTGGGGGGCGCGGGGGAGGGAGCAATCAGCCCCAGCATTTT. The chain uses TRBV20-1 and TRBJ1-5; tentatively, D is TRBD1 (6 bases). The CDR3 sequence is 16 residues long. The V gene's germline CDR1 is DFQATT and CDR2 SNEGSKA (reference sequence). V lost 5 bases and J lost 1, with 18 bases in between.

The genes are TRBV5-1 and TRBJ2-5; D is possibly TRBD1 (5 bases). The germline V gene encodes CDR1 SGHRS and CDR2 YFSETQ. The CDR3 extends over 15 amino acids. V lost 3 bases and J 4 bases, leaving 16 bases between the germline ends. The CDR3 coding sequence is TGCGCCAGCAGCTCGAGCCCAGGGTCGGGAGAGACCCAGTACTTC. This gives the protein CASSSSPGSGETQYF.

The chain combines TRBV27 with TRBJ2-2; no reliable D call. Germline V gene data show CDR1 as MNHEY and CDR2 as SMNVEV (reference sequence). V was cut by 7 bases and J by 1 base, with 10 bases left in between. The CDR3 is made up of 14 amino acids. The chain's CDR3 is CASMLGRNTGELFF. As DNA, the CDR3 is TGTGCCAGCATGTTAGGCAGGAACACCGGGGAGCTGTTTTTT.

The chain couples TRBV7-2 to TRBJ1-2; 9 nucleotides agree with TRBD1. Germline CDR1 reads SGHTA; CDR2 reads FQGNSA. J gave up 4 bases and V 6 bases, and 6 bases lay outside the gene matches. The CDR3 runs to 14 residues. CDR3 loop: CASRRDRESYGYTF. Written as DNA, the CDR3 is TGTGCCAGCAGAAGGGACAGGGAGAGCTATGGCTACACCTTC.

This chain uses TRBV28 with TRBJ2-7, with TRBD2 matching over 11 bases. V shed 7 bases and J 6 bases; nucleotides not matched to a gene: 5. In germline, CDR1 is MDHEN, CDR2 SYDVKM. The CDR3 covers 13 residues. The CDR3 nucleotides read TGTGCCAGCATACTAGCGGGAGACTCCGAGCAGTACTTC. This sequence encodes CASILAGDSEQYF.